One sample yielded the 5 T cell receptor beta chains listed below, sequenced in a study of preoperative IRX-2 immunotherapy in early breast cancer. Libraries were prepared by immunoSEQ multiplex PCR; TCRdb keeps only in-frame clonotypes and omits some of them. The sample comprises 900 to 1,100 clones, around two thirds of which are singletons, and approximately 10% rests with the top ten. Treatment specified: preoperative locoregional IRX-2 cytokine immunotherapy. The source was tumor tissue, collected before IRX-2 immunotherapy. Receptor source: a human donor with breast cancer.

This clone was seen only a few times. The J gene is TRBJ1-1, the V gene TRBV11-3; D uncertain. Per germline, CDR1 SGHNT and CDR2 YENEEA. The V and J ends lost 4 bases and 4 bases respectively, with 16 bases between them. This CDR3 is 15 amino acids long. The DNA of the CDR3 is TGTGCCAGCAGCTCCTCAGCGGAACGGGCCACTGAAGCTTTCTTT. This translates into CASSSSAERATEAFF.

The rearrangement uses TRBV18 and TRBJ2-5; 9 bases are a match to TRBD2. The V gene end was trimmed by 2 bases and the J gene end by 2 bases; junction bases not matched to a gene: 9. The germline V gene has CDR1 KGHSH and CDR2 LQKENI. The CDR3 sequence is 17 residues long. CDR3 sequence: CASSPISGRLPQETQYF. For the CDR3, the DNA is TGTGCCAGCTCACCAATAAGCGGGAGGCTCCCTCAAGAGACCCAGTACTTC.

A few counts support this clone. The V gene is TRBV28, the J gene TRBJ2-3; D remains unclear. Between the trimmed V and J ends, which lost 3 bases and 0 bases, there was a span of 10 bases. CDR1 is MDHEN, CDR2 SYDVKM, per germline. The CDR3 runs 15 residues. The CDR3 protein is CASSFGKPSTDTQYF. The CDR3 DNA reads TGTGCCAGCAGTTTTGGGAAACCTAGCACAGATACGCAGTATTTT.

V usage is TRBV9 and J usage is TRBJ1-2; D gene uncertain. There are 15 residues in the CDR3. CDR1 SGDLS and CDR2 YYNGEE come from the germline V gene. V lost 0 bases, J lost 8 bases, and 17 bases lay in between. CDR3 loop: CASSVDGRVMGGYTF. The CDR3 DNA sequence: TGTGCCAGCAGCGTAGACGGGCGAGTTATGGGCGGCTACACCTTC.

V is TRBV19 and J is TRBJ1-5, with 7 nucleotides matching TRBD1. CDR1 is LNHDA, CDR2 SQIVND, per germline (reference sequence). Trimming at V came to 4 bases and at J to 12 bases, leaving 9 bases not matched to a gene. The CDR3 has 13 amino acids. The chain's CDR3 is CASSSRSTGDQHF. As DNA, the CDR3 is TGTGCCAGTAGTAGCCGTTCCACAGGGGACCAGCATTTT.